The 10 T cell receptor beta chains presented below share a single source sample, sequenced in a study of blood T cell repertoires in COVID-19. Assay: immunoSEQ multiplex PCR; the TCRdb copy retains only in-frame clones and omits some. The table has around 75,000 clones, about 88% seen once. Sequencing was carried out using peripheral blood. The receptors originated from a man in his 70s with active COVID-19.

This chain connects TRBV7-2 to TRBJ2-1; the D gene is possibly TRBD1 (6 bases). Per germline, CDR1 SGHTA and CDR2 FQGNSA. The CDR3 has 15 residues. V lost 5 bases, J lost 2 bases, and 13 bases lay in between. The CDR3 spells CASSPRGGTYNEQFF. DNA of the CDR3: TGTGCCAGCAGCCCCAGGGGCGGCACCTACAATGAGCAGTTCTTC. Drawing the rest from reference TRBV7-2 and TRBJ2-1, the complete variable domain is GAGVSQSPSNKVTEKGKDVELRCDPISGHTALYWYRQSLGQGLEFLIYFQGNSAPDKSGLPSDRFSAERTGGSVSTLTIQRTQQEDSAVYLCASSPRGGTYNEQFFGPGTRLTVL.

The chain joins TRBV21-1 to TRBJ2-2; the table assigns TRBD2, which was not confirmed against the DNA. TRBV21-1 has pseudogene status. The length of the CDR3 is 17 residues. This chain's CDR3 is CASSRCLAGHTGGELFF. The CDR3 region has the DNA TGTGCCAGCAGCCGGTGTCTAGCCGGGCATACTGGCGGGGAGCTGTTTTTT.

This chain links TRBV7-9 with TRBJ1-1; 7 nucleotides match TRBD1. The V gene's germline CDR1 is SEHNR and CDR2 FQNEAQ (reference sequence). V trimming: 3 bases; J trimming: 5 bases; junction bases outside the gene matches: 3. The CDR3 totals 13 residues. DNA for the CDR3: TGTGCCAGCAGCTTGGGGACAGCGACTGAAGCTTTCTTT. It is translated as CASSLGTATEAFF.

This clone occurred a few times. This chain connects TRBV3-1 (or the pseudogene TRBV3-2) to TRBJ2-1; 10 bases fit TRBD1. Germline CDR1 and CDR2: LGHDT and YNNKEL (reference sequence). V gave up 6 bases and J gave up 10 bases; unmatched junction bases: 6. The length of the CDR3 is 13 residues. CDR3 nucleotide sequence: TGTGCCAGCAGTCCCCCGGGACAGGGGGAGCAGTTCTTC. This gives the protein CASSPPGQGEQFF.

This chain uses TRBV5-1 with TRBJ2-2; no firm D call. V lost 5 bases, J lost 2 bases, and 10 bases lay in between. The CDR3 extends over 14 amino acids. Germline assignment: CDR1 SGHRS and CDR2 YFSETQ. CDR3 sequence reads: CASSGLTNTGELFF. The CDR3 coding sequence is TGCGCCAGCAGTGGGCTAACTAACACCGGGGAGCTGTTTTTT.

V gene TRBV24-1 combines with J gene TRBJ1-2; a possible D gene is TRBD1 (6 bases). The germline V gene encodes CDR1 KGHDR and CDR2 SFDVKD. The CDR3 runs 15 residues. V was pared by 7 bases and J by 0 bases, with 14 bases between. The CDR3 reads CATSGGASANYGYTF. In nucleotides, the CDR3 is TGTGCCACCAGCGGGGGGGCCTCAGCTAACTATGGCTACACCTTC.

This clone appeared once. The chain links TRBV11-3 to TRBJ1-4; possibly TRBD1 for D (5 bases). The V end lost 2 bases, the J end lost 3 bases, and 7 bases lay between the germline ends. CDR1 and CDR2 from the germline V gene are SGHNT and YENEEA. The CDR3 consists of 14 residues. CDR3 nucleotides: TGTGCCAGCAGCTTATTACAGGCTAATGAAAAACTGTTTTTT. This gives the protein CASSLLQANEKLFF.

The chain has TRBV5-1 and TRBJ2-5; TRBD2 aligns across 14 bases. J was trimmed by 5 bases and V by 5 bases; bases with no gene match: 5. The CDR3 runs 15 residues. CDR1 and CDR2 (germline): SGHRS, YFSETQ. CDR3 protein: CASRPGLAGGETQYF. The DNA of the CDR3 is TGCGCCAGCAGGCCCGGACTAGCGGGAGGCGAGACCCAGTACTTC.

This CDR3 reads CASRGTSGVNEQFF. DNA for the CDR3: TGTGCCAGCAGGGGGACTAGTGGAGTCAATGAGCAGTTCTTC. V is TRBV2 and J is TRBJ2-1; 8 bases are a match to TRBD2. Germline V gene sequence: CDR1 SNHLY, CDR2 FYNNEI. The CDR3 is 14 residues long. With V trimmed by 6 bases and J by 6 bases, 7 bases remained unmatched.

The chain couples TRBV13 to TRBJ2-7; TRBD2 matches 12 bases. The germline V gene encodes CDR1 PRHDT and CDR2 FYEKMQ (reference sequence). V trimming: 5 bases; J trimming: 3 bases; junction bases outside the gene matches: 20. This CDR3 is 20 amino acids long. The CDR3 region has the DNA TGTGCCAGCAGCCGCTTAGGACCGGGACTAGCGGGCTTGGGCAGCTACGAGCAGTACTTC. Protein sequence: CASSRLGPGLAGLGSYEQYF. Full variable domain (missing parts from reference TRBV13 and TRBJ2-7): AAGVIQSPRHLIKEKRETATLKCYPIPRHDTVYWYQQGPGQDPQFLISFYEKMQSDKGSIPDRFSAQQFSDYHSELNMSSLELGDSALYFCASSRLGPGLAGLGSYEQYFGPGTRLTVT.